This is a list of T cell receptor beta chains from one sample in a study of cytomegalovirus exposure and HLA in healthy donors. The assay was immunoSEQ multiplex PCR, and TCRdb's table has in-frame clones only and misses some. The data show over 65,000 clones, 67% seen once. Sequenced: PBMCs. The receptors shown here come from a woman in her fifties or sixties in good health and CMV-seropositive. CDR3s include the opening cysteine and the closing phenylalanine or tryptophan. Fields, in order: J gene, clone size, V gene, D gene, CDR3 protein, CDR3 DNA. The D gene is left open where the match is weak. Some rows mark clone size as missing; the rest say once, few, many or name a class of expanded clone.

J: TRBJ2-2
size: -
V: TRBV6-1
D: -
CDR3: CASSASGGELFF
DNA: TGTGCCAGCAGTGCGAGCGGCGGGGAGCTGTTTTTT

J: TRBJ2-2
size: -
V: TRBV25-1
D: TRBD2
CDR3: CASRDYSGDYTGELFF
DNA: TGTGCCAGCAGGGATTATAGCGGGGATTACACCGGGGAGCTGTTTTTT

J: TRBJ2-5
size: -
V: TRBV5-4
D: -
CDR3: CASSSPKGGETQYF
DNA: TGTGCCAGCAGCTCTCCTAAAGGGGGAGAGACCCAGTACTTC

J: TRBJ1-2
size: -
V: TRBV28
D: -
CDR3: CASSAGSSRDLAYTF
DNA: TGTGCCAGCAGCGCTGGTAGCTCTCGCGATTTGGCCTACACCTTC

J: TRBJ1-2
size: few
V: TRBV2
D: TRBD1
CDR3: CASSEWTGLDGYTF
DNA: TGTGCCAGCAGTGAGTGGACAGGGCTTGATGGCTACACCTTC

J: TRBJ2-2
size: -
V: TRBV28
D: TRBD1
CDR3: CASSWDRAGELFF
DNA: TGTGCCAGCAGTTGGGACAGGGCCGGGGAGCTGTTTTTT

J: TRBJ2-7
size: -
V: TRBV5-1
D: TRBD1
CDR3: CASQTQGAGEQYF
DNA: TGCGCCAGCCAGACCCAGGGGGCGGGAGAGCAGTACTTC

J: TRBJ1-1
size: -
V: TRBV27
D: TRBD1
CDR3: CASSFQGGEAFF
DNA: TGTGCCAGCAGTTTTCAGGGGGGCGAAGCTTTCTTT

J: TRBJ1-6
size: few
V: TRBV7-9
D: TRBD1
CDR3: CASSSTGFLSPLHF
DNA: TGTGCCAGCAGCTCGACAGGGTTTCTTTCACCCCTCCACTTT

J: TRBJ2-2
size: -
V: TRBV6-5
D: TRBD1
CDR3: CASSERQGTGELFF
DNA: TGTGCCAGCAGCGAGAGACAGGGCACCGGGGAGCTGTTTTTT